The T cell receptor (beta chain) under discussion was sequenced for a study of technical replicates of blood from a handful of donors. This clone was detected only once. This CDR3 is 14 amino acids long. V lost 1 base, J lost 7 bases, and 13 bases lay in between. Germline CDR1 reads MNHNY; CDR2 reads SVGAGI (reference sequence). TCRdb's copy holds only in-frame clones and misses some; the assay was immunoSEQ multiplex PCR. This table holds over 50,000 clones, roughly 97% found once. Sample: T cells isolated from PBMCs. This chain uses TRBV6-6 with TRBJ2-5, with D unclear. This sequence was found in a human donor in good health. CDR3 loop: CASSYYLKEWTQYF. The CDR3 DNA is TGTGCCAGCAGTTACTATCTGAAGGAGTGGACCCAGTACTTC.